This record concerns one T cell receptor (beta chain) sequence. The study drew donors from healthy Caucasian individuals in Russia aged roughly 6 to 90. This sample stems from a study of blood T cells in healthy people across ages. A second PCR, run for roughly 7 to 11 cycles, used a sample-barcoded 5' primer plus a J-beta primer mix. TCRdb analysed the 5' RACE reads with MiXCR anew, one entry per CDR3 protein. Of about 580,000 distinct CDR3 sequences in the sample, roughly 48% are singletons; the top ten hold about 26%. CDR3 length: 12 residues. From germline, CDR1 is SQVTM and CDR2 ANQGSEA. V lost 7 bases, J lost 5 bases, and 3 bases stayed unmatched.

The receptor was isolated from a man at least 80 years old in good health. Sequencing was performed on blood. The chain combines TRBV29-1 with TRBJ2-1; 9 nucleotides align to TRBD1. Here the CDR3 reads CSATGGDNEQFF. Here the CDR3 DNA reads TGCAGCGCGACAGGGGGTGACAATGAGCAGTTCTTC.